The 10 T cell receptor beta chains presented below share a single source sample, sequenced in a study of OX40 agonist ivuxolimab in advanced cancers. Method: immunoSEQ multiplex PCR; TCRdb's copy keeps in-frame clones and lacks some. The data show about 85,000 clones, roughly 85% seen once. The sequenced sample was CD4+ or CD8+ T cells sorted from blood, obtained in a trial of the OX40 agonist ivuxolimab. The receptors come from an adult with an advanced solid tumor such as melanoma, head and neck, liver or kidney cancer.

The CDR3: CASSLSEESPLHF. CDR3 DNA sequence: TGTGCCAGCAGCTTATCGGAGGAATCACCCCTCCACTTT. This sequence joins TRBV7-2 and TRBJ1-6; D gene uncertain. The germline gives CDR1 SGHTA, CDR2 FQGNSA. The CDR3 loop spans 13 amino acids. The V and J ends lost 2 bases and 10 bases respectively, with 9 bases between them.

The CDR3: CASSVAPGRGYGYTF. In nucleotides, the CDR3 is TGTGCCAGCAGCGTAGCCCCAGGGAGGGGCTATGGCTACACCTTC. The chain links TRBV9 to TRBJ1-2, with D tentatively TRBD1 (5 bases). V was cut by 0 bases and J by 4 bases, with 13 bases left in between. CDR1 and CDR2 from the germline V gene are SGDLS and YYNGEE. This CDR3 is built from 15 residues.

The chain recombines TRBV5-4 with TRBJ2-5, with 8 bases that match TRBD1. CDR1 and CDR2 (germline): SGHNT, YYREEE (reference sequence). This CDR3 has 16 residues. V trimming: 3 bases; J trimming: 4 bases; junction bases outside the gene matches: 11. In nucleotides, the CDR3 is TGTGCCAGCAGCTCGGCGAAGACAGGGGTCCCAGAGACCCAGTACTTC. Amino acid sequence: CASSSAKTGVPETQYF. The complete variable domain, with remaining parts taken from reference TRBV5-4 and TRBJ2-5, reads ETGVTQSPTHLIKTRGQQVTLRCSSQSGHNTVSWYQQALGQGPQFIFQYYREEENGRGNFPPRFSGLQFPNYSSELNVNALELDDSALYLCASSSAKTGVPETQYFGPGTRLLVL.

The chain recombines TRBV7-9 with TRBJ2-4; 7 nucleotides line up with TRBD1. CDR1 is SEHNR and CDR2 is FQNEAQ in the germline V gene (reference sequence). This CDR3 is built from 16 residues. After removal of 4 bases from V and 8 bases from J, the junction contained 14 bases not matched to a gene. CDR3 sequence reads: CASSSITGAPKDIQYF. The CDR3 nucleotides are TGTGCCAGCAGCTCAATAACAGGGGCCCCGAAGGACATTCAGTACTTC.

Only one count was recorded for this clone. This CDR3 is CASTPPGPRRAFF. The CDR3 region has the DNA TGTGCCAGTACCCCTCCGGGGCCGCGAAGAGCTTTCTTT. The chain couples TRBV19 to TRBJ1-1; D may be TRBD1 (5 bases). V was pared by 7 bases and J by 10 bases, with 19 bases between. Germline CDR1 LNHDA, CDR2 SQIVND (reference sequence). The CDR3 loop spans 13 amino acids.

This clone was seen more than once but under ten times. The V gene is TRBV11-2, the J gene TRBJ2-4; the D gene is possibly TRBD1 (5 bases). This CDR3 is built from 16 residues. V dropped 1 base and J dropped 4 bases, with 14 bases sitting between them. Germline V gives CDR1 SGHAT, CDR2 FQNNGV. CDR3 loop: CASSLVGVDPKNIQYF. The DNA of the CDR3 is TGTGCCAGCAGCTTAGTAGGGGTAGACCCTAAAAACATTCAGTACTTC.

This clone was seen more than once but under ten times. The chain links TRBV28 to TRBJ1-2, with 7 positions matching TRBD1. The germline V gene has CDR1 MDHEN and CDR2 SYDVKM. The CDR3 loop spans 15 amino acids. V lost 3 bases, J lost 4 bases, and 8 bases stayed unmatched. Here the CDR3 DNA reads TGTGCCAGCAGTTTTGTTATAGGGGGCGGCTATGGCTACACCTTC. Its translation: CASSFVIGGGYGYTF.

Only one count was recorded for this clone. This CDR3 is CSVFLADAYNSGANVLTF. CDR3 DNA sequence: TGCAGCGTTTTTCTGGCAGACGCTTATAACTCTGGGGCCAACGTCCTGACTTTC. This chain links TRBV29-1 with TRBJ2-6; D unclear. This CDR3 has 18 residues. V shed 5 bases and J shed 0 bases, with 20 bases lying between them. CDR1 is SQVTM and CDR2 is ANQGSEA in the germline V gene. Based on the CDR3 plus reference TRBV29-1 and TRBJ2-6, the full variable domain is SAVISQKPSRDICQRGTSLTIQCQVDSQVTMMFWYRQQPGQSLTLIATANQGSEATYESGFVIDKFPISRPNLTFSTLTVSNMSPEDSSIYLCSVFLADAYNSGANVLTFGAGSRLTVL.

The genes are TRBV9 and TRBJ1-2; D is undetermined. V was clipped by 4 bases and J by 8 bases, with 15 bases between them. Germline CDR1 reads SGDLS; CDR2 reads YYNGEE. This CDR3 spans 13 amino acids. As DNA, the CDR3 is TGTGCCAGCAGCTCCCGTGGCGGATGGGGCTACACCTTC. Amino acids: CASSSRGGWGYTF. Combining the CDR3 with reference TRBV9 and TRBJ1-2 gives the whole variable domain DSGVTQTPKHLITATGQRVTLRCSPRSGDLSVYWYQQSLDQGLQFLIQYYNGEERAKGNILERFSAQQFPDLHSELNLSSLELGDSALYFCASSSRGGWGYTFGSGTRLTVV.

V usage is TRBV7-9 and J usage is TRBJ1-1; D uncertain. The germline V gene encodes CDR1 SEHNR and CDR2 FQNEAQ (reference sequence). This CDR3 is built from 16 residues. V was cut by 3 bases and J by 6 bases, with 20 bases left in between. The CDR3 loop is CASSLGRTDPNPEAFF. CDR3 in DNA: TGTGCCAGCAGCTTGGGCAGAACGGACCCCAACCCTGAAGCTTTCTTT.